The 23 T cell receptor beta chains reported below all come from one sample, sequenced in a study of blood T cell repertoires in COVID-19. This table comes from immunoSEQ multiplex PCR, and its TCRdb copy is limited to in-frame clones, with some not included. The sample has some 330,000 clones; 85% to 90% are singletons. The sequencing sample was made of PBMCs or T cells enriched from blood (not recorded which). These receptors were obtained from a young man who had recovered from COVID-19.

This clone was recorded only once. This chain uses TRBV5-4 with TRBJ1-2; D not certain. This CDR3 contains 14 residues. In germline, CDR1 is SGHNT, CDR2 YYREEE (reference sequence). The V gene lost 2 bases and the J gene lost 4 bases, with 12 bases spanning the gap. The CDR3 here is CASSFPGYPYGYTF. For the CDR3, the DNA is TGTGCCAGCAGCTTTCCCGGGTATCCCTATGGCTACACCTTC.

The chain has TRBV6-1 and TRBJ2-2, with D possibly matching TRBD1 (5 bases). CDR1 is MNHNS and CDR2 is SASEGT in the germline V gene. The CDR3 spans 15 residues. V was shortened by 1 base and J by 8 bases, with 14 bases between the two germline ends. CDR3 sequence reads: CASSEGGRPAGELFF. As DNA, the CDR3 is TGTGCCAGCAGTGAAGGGGGCCGACCGGCGGGGGAGCTGTTTTTT.

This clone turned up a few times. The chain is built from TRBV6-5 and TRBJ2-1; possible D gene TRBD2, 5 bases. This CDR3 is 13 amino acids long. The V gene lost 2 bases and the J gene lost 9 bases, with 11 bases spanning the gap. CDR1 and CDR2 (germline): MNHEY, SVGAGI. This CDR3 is CASSYASMSEQFF. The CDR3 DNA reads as TGTGCCAGCAGTTACGCTAGCATGAGTGAGCAGTTCTTC.

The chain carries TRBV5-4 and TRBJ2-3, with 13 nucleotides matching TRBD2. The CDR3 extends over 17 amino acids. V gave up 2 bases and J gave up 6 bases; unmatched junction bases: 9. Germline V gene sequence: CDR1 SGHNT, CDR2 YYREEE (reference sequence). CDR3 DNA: TGTGCCAGCAGCTTCACGACTAGCGGGAGGAATCGGGATACGCAGTATTTT. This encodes CASSFTTSGRNRDTQYF. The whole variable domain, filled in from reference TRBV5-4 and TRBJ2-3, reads ETGVTQSPTHLIKTRGQQVTLRCSSQSGHNTVSWYQQALGQGPQFIFQYYREEENGRGNFPPRFSGLQFPNYSSELNVNALELDDSALYLCASSFTTSGRNRDTQYFGPGTRLTVL.

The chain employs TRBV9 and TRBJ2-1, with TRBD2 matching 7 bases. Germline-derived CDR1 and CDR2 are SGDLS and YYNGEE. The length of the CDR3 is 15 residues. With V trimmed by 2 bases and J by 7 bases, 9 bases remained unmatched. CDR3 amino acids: CASSVAGAAVNEQFF. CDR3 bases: TGTGCCAGCAGCGTGGCGGGAGCGGCAGTAAATGAGCAGTTCTTC.

In nucleotides, the CDR3 is TGTGCCAGCGGGCCCGACAGGGCTCAGCCCCAGCATTTT. Amino acids: CASGPDRAQPQHF. This rearrangement joins TRBV6-5 to TRBJ1-5, with 7 bases lining up with TRBD1. V shed 8 bases, J shed 6 bases, and the junction held 7 bases outside the gene matches. CDR1 and CDR2 (germline): MNHEY, SVGAGI. The CDR3 has 13 amino acids.

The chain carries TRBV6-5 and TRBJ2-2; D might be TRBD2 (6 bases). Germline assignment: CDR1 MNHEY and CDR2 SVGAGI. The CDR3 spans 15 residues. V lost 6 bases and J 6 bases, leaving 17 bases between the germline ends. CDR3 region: CASSYSGTGAGELFF. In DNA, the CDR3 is TGTGCCAGCAGCTATTCCGGGACGGGAGCCGGGGAGCTGTTTTTT.

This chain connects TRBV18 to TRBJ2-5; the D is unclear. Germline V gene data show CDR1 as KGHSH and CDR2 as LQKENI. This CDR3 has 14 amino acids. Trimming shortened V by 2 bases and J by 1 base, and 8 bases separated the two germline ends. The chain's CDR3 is CASSPSQFQETQYF. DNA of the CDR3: TGTGCCAGCTCACCATCGCAGTTCCAAGAGACCCAGTACTTC.

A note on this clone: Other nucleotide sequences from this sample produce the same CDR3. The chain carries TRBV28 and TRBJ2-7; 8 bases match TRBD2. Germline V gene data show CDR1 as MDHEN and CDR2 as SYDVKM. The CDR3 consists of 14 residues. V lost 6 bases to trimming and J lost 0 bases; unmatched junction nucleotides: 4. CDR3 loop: CASSLSGSSYEQYF. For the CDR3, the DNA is TGTGCCAGCAGCCTAAGCGGGAGCTCCTACGAGCAGTACTTC.

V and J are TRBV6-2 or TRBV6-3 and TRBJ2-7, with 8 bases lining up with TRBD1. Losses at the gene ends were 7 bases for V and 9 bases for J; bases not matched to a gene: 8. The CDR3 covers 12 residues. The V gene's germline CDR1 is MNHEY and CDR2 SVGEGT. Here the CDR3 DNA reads TGTGCCAGCACCCCAGGGACAGGCGGGCAGTACTTC. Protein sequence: CASTPGTGGQYF.

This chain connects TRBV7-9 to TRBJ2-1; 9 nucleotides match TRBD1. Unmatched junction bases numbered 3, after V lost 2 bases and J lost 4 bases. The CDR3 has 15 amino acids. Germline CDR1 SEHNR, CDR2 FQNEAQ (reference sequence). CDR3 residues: CASSLRDRGYNEQFF. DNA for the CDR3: TGTGCCAGCAGCTTACGCGACAGGGGGTACAATGAGCAGTTCTTC.

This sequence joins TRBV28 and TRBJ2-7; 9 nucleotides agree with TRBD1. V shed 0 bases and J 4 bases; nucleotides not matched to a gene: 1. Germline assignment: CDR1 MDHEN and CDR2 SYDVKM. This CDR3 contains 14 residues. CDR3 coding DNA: TGTGCCAGCAGTTTATGGGGACAGGGTTACGAGCAGTACTTC. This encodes CASSLWGQGYEQYF.

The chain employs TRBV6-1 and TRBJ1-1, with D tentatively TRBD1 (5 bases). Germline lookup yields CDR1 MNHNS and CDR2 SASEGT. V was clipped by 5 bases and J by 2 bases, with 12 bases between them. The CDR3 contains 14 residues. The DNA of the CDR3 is TGTGCCAGCAGTTATTTTACAGGAAACACTGAAGCTTTCTTT. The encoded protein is CASSYFTGNTEAFF.

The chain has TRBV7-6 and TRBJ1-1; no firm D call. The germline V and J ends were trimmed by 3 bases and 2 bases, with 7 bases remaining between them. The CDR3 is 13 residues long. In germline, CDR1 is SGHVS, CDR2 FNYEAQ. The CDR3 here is CASSFSRNTEAFF. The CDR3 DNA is TGTGCCAGCAGCTTCTCGAGAAACACTGAAGCTTTCTTT. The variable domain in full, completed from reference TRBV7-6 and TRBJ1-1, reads GAGVSQSPRYKVTKRGQDVALRCDPISGHVSLYWYRQALGQGPEFLTYFNYEAQQDKSGLPNDRFSAERPEGSISTLTIQRTEQRDSAMYRCASSFSRNTEAFFGQGTRLTVV.

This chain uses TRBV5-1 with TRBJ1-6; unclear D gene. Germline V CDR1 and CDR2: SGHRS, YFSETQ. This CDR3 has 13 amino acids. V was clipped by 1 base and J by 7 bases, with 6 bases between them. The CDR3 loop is CASSLNSNSPLHF. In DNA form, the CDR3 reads TGCGCCAGCAGCTTGAACAGCAATTCACCCCTCCACTTT.

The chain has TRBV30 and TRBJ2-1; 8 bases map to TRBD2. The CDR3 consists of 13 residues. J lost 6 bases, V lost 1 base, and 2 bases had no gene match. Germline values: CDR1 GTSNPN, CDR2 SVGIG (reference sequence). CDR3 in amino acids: CAWSGRGGNEQFF. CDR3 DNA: TGTGCCTGGAGTGGCCGGGGGGGCAATGAGCAGTTCTTC. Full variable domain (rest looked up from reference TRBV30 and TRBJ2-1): SQTIHQWPATLVQPVGSPLSLECTVEGTSNPNLYWYRQAAGRGLQLLFYSVGIGQISSEVPQNLSASRPQDRQFILSSKKLLLSDSGFYLCAWSGRGGNEQFFGPGTRLTVL.

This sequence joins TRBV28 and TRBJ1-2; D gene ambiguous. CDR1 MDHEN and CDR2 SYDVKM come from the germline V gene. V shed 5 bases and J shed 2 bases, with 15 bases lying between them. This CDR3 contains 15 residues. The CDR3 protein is CASSREAAFNYGYTF. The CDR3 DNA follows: TGTGCCAGCAGTCGGGAGGCCGCCTTCAACTATGGCTACACCTTC.

Written as DNA, the CDR3 is TGTGCCAGCAGTTTAGCGGAGAACTATGGCTACACCTTC. Protein: CASSLAENYGYTF. The chain uses TRBV12-3 or TRBV12-4 and TRBJ1-2; D is unclear. The CDR3 consists of 13 residues. V dropped 0 bases and J dropped 2 bases, with 4 bases sitting between them.

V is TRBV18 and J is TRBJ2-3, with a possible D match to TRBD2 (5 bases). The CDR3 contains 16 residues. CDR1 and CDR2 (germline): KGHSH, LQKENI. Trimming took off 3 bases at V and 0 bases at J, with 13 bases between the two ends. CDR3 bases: TGTGCCAGCTCACCGGTTCTGAGCGGTAGCACAGATACGCAGTATTTT. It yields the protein CASSPVLSGSTDTQYF. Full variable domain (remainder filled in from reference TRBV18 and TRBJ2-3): NAGVMQNPRHLVRRRGQEARLRCSPMKGHSHVYWYRQLPEEGLKFMVYLQKENIIDESGMPKERFSAEFPKEGPSILRIQQVVRGDSAAYFCASSPVLSGSTDTQYFGPGTRLTVL.

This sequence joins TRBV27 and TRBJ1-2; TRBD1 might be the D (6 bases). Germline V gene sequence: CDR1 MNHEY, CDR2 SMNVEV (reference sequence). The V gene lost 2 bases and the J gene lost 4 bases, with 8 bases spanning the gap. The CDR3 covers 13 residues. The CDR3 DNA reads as TGTGCCAGCAGTTTAGGCAGGGGCTATGGCTACACCTTC. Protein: CASSLGRGYGYTF.

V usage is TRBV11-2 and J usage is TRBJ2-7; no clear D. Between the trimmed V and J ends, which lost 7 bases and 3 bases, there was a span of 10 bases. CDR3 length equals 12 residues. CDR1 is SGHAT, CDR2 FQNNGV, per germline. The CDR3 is CASTNFLYEQYF. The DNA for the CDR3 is TGTGCCAGCACCAACTTCCTCTACGAGCAGTACTTC.

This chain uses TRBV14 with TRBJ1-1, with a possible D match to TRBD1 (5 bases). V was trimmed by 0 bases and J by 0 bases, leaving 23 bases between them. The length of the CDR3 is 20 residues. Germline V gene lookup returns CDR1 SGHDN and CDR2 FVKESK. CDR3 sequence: CASSQDSGARRGPMNTEAFF. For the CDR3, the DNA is TGTGCCAGCAGCCAAGATTCTGGGGCCCGACGTGGCCCCATGAACACTGAAGCTTTCTTT.

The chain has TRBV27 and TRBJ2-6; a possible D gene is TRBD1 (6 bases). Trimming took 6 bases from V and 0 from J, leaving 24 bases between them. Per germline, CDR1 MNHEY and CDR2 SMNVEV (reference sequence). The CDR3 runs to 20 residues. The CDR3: CASSRRYQGRTISGANVLTF. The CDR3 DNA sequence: TGTGCCAGCAGCCGTCGATACCAGGGGCGAACCATCTCTGGGGCCAACGTCCTGACTTTC.